The 26 T cell receptor beta chains below were found in one sample sequenced in a study of T cells after yellow fever vaccination. One entry per CDR3 protein results from TCRdb running MiXCR on the 5' RACE reads. The table has about 350,000 distinct CDR3 sequences, more than 9% seen once. The starting material was PBMCs, obtained on the day of the first yellow fever vaccination. These receptors were taken from a man aged 18 to 30 who received the YFV17D yellow fever vaccine.

There are a few counts of this clonotype. This chain uses TRBV28 with TRBJ2-7, with D perhaps TRBD1 (5 bases). Trimming took off 2 bases at V and 8 bases at J, with 10 bases between the two ends. Looked up from germline, CDR1 is MDHEN and CDR2 is SYDVKM. The CDR3 length is 12 residues. CDR3 sequence: CASSLGQGKQYV. The CDR3 coding sequence is TGTGCCAGCAGTTTAGGGCAGGGTAAGCAGTACGTC.

The chain links TRBV7-3 to TRBJ2-1; 10 nucleotides match TRBD2. V lost 3 bases and J lost 9; bases outside the gene matches: 11. CDR1 and CDR2 from the germline V gene are SGHTA and FQGTGA. There are 16 residues in the CDR3. The CDR3, as DNA: TGTGCCAGCAGCTTTGATTGGGCCAGCGGGGGGGGTGAGCAGTTCTTC. Translation: CASSFDWASGGGEQFF. Together with reference TRBV7-3 and TRBJ2-1, the CDR3 gives the full variable domain: GAGVSQTPSNKVTEKGKYVELRCDPISGHTALYWYRQSLGQGPEFLIYFQGTGAADDSGLPNDRFFAVRPEGSVSTLKIQRTERGDSAVYLCASSFDWASGGGEQFFGPGTRLTVL.

This clonotype occurred a few times. The rearrangement links TRBV5-4 to TRBJ2-7; possible D gene TRBD2, 5 bases. Per the germline V gene, CDR1 is SGHNT and CDR2 is YYREEE (reference sequence). This CDR3 region has 14 residues. V lost 2 bases and J 2 bases, leaving 11 bases between the germline ends. The CDR3 here is CASSFSPGTYEQYF. The CDR3 DNA sequence: TGTGCCAGCAGCTTTTCTCCGGGAACCTACGAGCAGTACTTC. The full variable domain, rest sourced from reference TRBV5-4 and TRBJ2-7, is ETGVTQSPTHLIKTRGQQVTLRCSSQSGHNTVSWYQQALGQGPQFIFQYYREEENGRGNFPPRFSGLQFPNYSSELNVNALELDDSALYLCASSFSPGTYEQYFGPGTRLTVT.

This clonotype was counted a few times. The chain has TRBV6-5 and TRBJ2-7; TRBD2 is a possible D gene (7 bases). The ends were cut back, 2 bases at V and 3 bases at J, with 11 bases in the middle. The CDR3 is 14 amino acids. CDR1 is MNHEY, CDR2 SVGAGI, per germline. CDR3 protein: CASSYGGGYYEQYF. In DNA, the CDR3 is TGTGCCAGCAGTTACGGCGGGGGCTACTACGAGCAGTACTTC.

This clonotype was found many times. The V and J genes are TRBV6-2 or TRBV6-3 and TRBJ2-1; D remains unclear. The CDR3 loop spans 14 amino acids. Germline V gene lookup returns CDR1 MNHEY and CDR2 SVGEGT. Trimming left V 7 bases short and J 5 bases short, with 15 bases between. CDR3 bases: TGTGCCAGCACCATAGGAACAGCTAACAATGAGCAGTTCTTC. It encodes CASTIGTANNEQFF.

The V call is TRBV19, the J call TRBJ1-2; 7 nucleotides agree with TRBD1. CDR1 is LNHDA and CDR2 is SQIVND in the germline V gene (reference sequence). Germline trimming cut 10 bases from V and 1 base from J; bases unmatched to any gene: 9. This CDR3 comprises 14 residues. This CDR3 reads CATSTGALNYGYTF. The DNA for the CDR3 is TGTGCCACATCAACAGGGGCTCTTAACTATGGCTACACCTTC. Filled out from reference TRBV19 and TRBJ1-2, the complete variable domain reads DGGITQSPKYLFRKEGQNVTLSCEQNLNHDAMYWYRQDPGQGLRLIYYSQIVNDFQKGDIAEGYSVSREKKESFPLTVTSAQKNPTAFYLCATSTGALNYGYTFGSGTRLTVV.

The V gene is TRBV4-2, the J gene TRBJ2-7, with D possibly being TRBD2 (6 bases). There are 15 residues in the CDR3. Germline V gives CDR1 LGHNA, CDR2 YNFKEQ. Trimming pared 0 bases from V and 0 bases from J, leaving 9 bases between. The CDR3 sequence is CASSQDRDSSYEQYF. The CDR3 DNA reads as TGTGCCAGCAGCCAAGATAGGGACTCCTCCTACGAGCAGTACTTC.

This chain links TRBV20-1 with TRBJ1-6; TRBD1 aligns across 9 bases. CDR1 is DFQATT and CDR2 is SNEGSKA in the germline V gene (reference sequence). V was clipped by 6 bases and J by 10 bases; unmatched bases: 7. This CDR3 is built from 13 residues. This chain's CDR3 is CSAPQGALSPLHF. The CDR3 region has the DNA TGCAGTGCCCCACAGGGGGCATTGTCACCCCTCCACTTT.

This clonotype turned up a few times. The rearrangement links TRBV5-1 to TRBJ2-1; no definite D call. This CDR3 region has 11 residues. The V and J ends lost 0 bases and 10 bases respectively, with 5 bases between them. CDR1 and CDR2 (germline): SGHRS, YFSETQ. In DNA form, the CDR3 reads TGCGCCAGCAGCTTGGCCCGGGAGCAGTTCTTC. It translates to CASSLAREQFF. Supplemented by reference TRBV5-1 and TRBJ2-1, the full variable domain reads KAGVTQTPRYLIKTRGQQVTLSCSPISGHRSVSWYQQTPGQGLQFLFEYFSETQRNKGNFPGRFSGRQFSNSRSEMNVSTLELGDSALYLCASSLAREQFFGPGTRLTVL.

J is TRBJ2-1 and V is TRBV5-5; D remains ambiguous. Trimming removed 7 bases at V and 1 base at J, with 18 bases between. This CDR3 is built from 16 residues. Per the germline V gene, CDR1 is SGHKS and CDR2 is YYEKEE (reference sequence). The CDR3 reads CASSTSKGESYNEQFF. CDR3 nucleotides: TGTGCCAGCTCAACCTCGAAGGGTGAGTCCTACAATGAGCAGTTCTTC.

This clonotype was detected ten times or more. The J gene is TRBJ1-6, the V gene TRBV12-3 or TRBV12-4, with D perhaps matching TRBD1 (6 bases). The CDR3 is made up of 16 amino acids. Trimming pared 3 bases from V and 0 bases from J, leaving 9 bases between. For the CDR3, the DNA is TGTGCCAGCAGTTTGGACAGAAGCTCCTATAATTCACCCCTCCACTTT. It specifies CASSLDRSSYNSPLHF.

This rearrangement joins TRBV2 to TRBJ1-1; the match to TRBD1 covers 7 bases. The CDR3 length is 13 residues. V was pared by 6 bases and J by 1 base, with 2 bases of the junction left unmatched. Germline V gene data show CDR1 as SNHLY and CDR2 as FYNNEI. The CDR3 nucleotides are TGTGCCAGCAGGGGGGACAGGAACACTGAAGCTTTCTTT. Its protein product is CASRGDRNTEAFF.

This chain uses TRBV19 with TRBJ1-1, with D uncertain. The germline V gene encodes CDR1 LNHDA and CDR2 SQIVND (reference sequence). Trimming pared 3 bases from V and 0 bases from J, leaving 8 bases between. This CDR3 contains 14 residues. The CDR3 bases are TGTGCCAGTAGTATCGGGCAGTTGAACACTGAAGCTTTCTTT. It yields the protein CASSIGQLNTEAFF.

There are a few counts of this clonotype. The chain employs TRBV2 and TRBJ1-2, with D possibly matching TRBD1 (5 bases). CDR1 SNHLY and CDR2 FYNNEI come from the germline V gene. This CDR3 spans 12 amino acids. V gave up 2 bases and J gave up 8 bases, with 9 bases separating them. CDR3 sequence (DNA): TGTGCCAGCAGTGAAAGGGGAACGGGCTACACCTTC. This encodes CASSERGTGYTF.

There are a few counts of this clonotype. The V call is TRBV4-3, the J call TRBJ1-1; no clear D gene. In germline, CDR1 is LGHNA, CDR2 YSLEER. V was clipped by 0 bases and J by 7 bases, with 12 bases between them. This CDR3 is built from 14 residues. The CDR3 nucleotides read TGCGCCAGCAGCCAAGACCATTATACTAATGAAGCTTTCTTT. It yields the protein CASSQDHYTNEAFF.

The rearrangement joins TRBV5-1 to TRBJ2-1, with 8 bases lining up with TRBD2. The CDR3 has 15 residues. Per germline, CDR1 SGHRS and CDR2 YFSETQ. V gave up 0 bases and J gave up 5 bases; unmatched junction bases: 4. The CDR3 DNA is TGCGCCAGCAGCTTGGGGGCGGGGGGAAACAATGAGCAGTTCTTC. Translated, it gives CASSLGAGGNNEQFF.

This clonotype appeared a few times. This chain connects TRBV10-3 to TRBJ1-2, with 8 bases lining up with TRBD1. The V gene's germline CDR1 is ENHRY and CDR2 SYGVKD. This CDR3 has 13 amino acids. Trimming at V came to 10 bases and at J to 2 bases, leaving 6 bases not matched to a gene. Written as DNA, the CDR3 is TGTGCCAGTTCGACAGGGGACAACTATGGCTACACCTTC. Protein sequence: CASSTGDNYGYTF.

In its sample, this clonotype was seen a few times. This sequence joins TRBV6-1 and TRBJ1-2; 9 positions match TRBD1. V shed 5 bases and J 8 bases; nucleotides not matched to a gene: 12. This CDR3 comprises 15 residues. Germline V CDR1 and CDR2: MNHNS, SASEGT. CDR3 bases: TGTGCCAGCAGTCCTGCCCGACAGGGGGATAGAGGCTACACCTTC. Protein: CASSPARQGDRGYTF.

V and J are TRBV5-1 and TRBJ2-6; D remains ambiguous. V was trimmed by 3 bases and J by 0 bases, leaving 4 bases between them. Germline V gene sequence: CDR1 SGHRS, CDR2 YFSETQ. This CDR3 is 14 amino acids long. The CDR3 sequence is CASSSDSGANVLTF. In nucleotides, the CDR3 is TGCGCCAGCAGCTCAGACTCTGGGGCCAACGTCCTGACTTTC.

This clonotype has only a few counts. The rearrangement joins TRBV5-1 to TRBJ2-3; 7 bases map to TRBD2. CDR1 is SGHRS, CDR2 YFSETQ, per germline. The ends lost 3 bases at V and 0 bases at J; junction bases unmatched: 7. CDR3 length equals 16 residues. CDR3 sequence: CASSSDRLASTDTQYF. CDR3 nucleotides: TGCGCCAGCAGCTCGGACCGACTAGCTAGCACAGATACGCAGTATTTT.

The chain links TRBV7-2 to TRBJ2-7; tentatively, D is TRBD1 (6 bases). Germline CDR1 and CDR2: SGHTA and FQGNSA. The V end lost 2 bases, the J end lost 9 bases, and 17 bases lay between the germline ends. The CDR3 is 14 residues long. CDR3 protein: CASSLSGTYTRQYV. Here the CDR3 DNA reads TGTGCCAGCAGCTTATCCGGGACATATACGAGGCAGTACGTC.

The V call is TRBV7-6, the J call TRBJ2-5; D may be TRBD1 (5 bases). There are 14 residues in the CDR3. The V and J ends lost 1 base and 5 bases respectively, with 11 bases between them. Germline CDR1 reads SGHVS; CDR2 reads FNYEAQ. The CDR3 DNA follows: TGTGCCAGCAGCTTAGGTCGCCAGGGCGAGACCCAGTACTTC. Residues: CASSLGRQGETQYF.

In this sample, this clonotype turned up a few times. V gene TRBV10-3 combines with J gene TRBJ2-3; D unclear. The V end was cut by 0 bases, the J end by 5 bases, with 9 bases between. In germline, CDR1 is ENHRY, CDR2 SYGVKD. The CDR3 is 14 residues long. CDR3 DNA: TGTGCCATCAGTGAGTCGGGCCGAGGAGATACGCAGTATTTT. It encodes CAISESGRGDTQYF.

The V call is TRBV7-8, the J call TRBJ2-1; 8 bases match TRBD1. This CDR3 spans 11 amino acids. The V gene end was trimmed by 5 bases and the J gene end by 15 bases; junction bases not matched to a gene: 6. From germline, CDR1 is SGHVS and CDR2 FQNEAQ. The CDR3 sequence is CASSEGTGPFF. The CDR3 region has the DNA TGTGCCAGCAGCGAGGGGACAGGTCCGTTCTTC. The variable domain in full, completed from reference TRBV7-8 and TRBJ2-1, reads GAGVSQSPRYKVAKRGQDVALRCDPISGHVSLFWYQQALGQGPEFLTYFQNEAQLDKSGLPSDRFFAERPEGSVSTLKIQRTQQEDSAVYLCASSEGTGPFFGPGTRLTVL.

V and J are TRBV9 and TRBJ2-1; possibly TRBD1 or TRBD2 for D (5 bases each). Trimming removed 4 bases from V and 8 bases from J, with 16 bases in between. CDR3 length equals 14 residues. Germline V gene sequence: CDR1 SGDLS, CDR2 YYNGEE. The CDR3 DNA is TGTGCCAGCAGCCCTCCATGGGGGAAACATGAGCAGTTCTTC. This encodes CASSPPWGKHEQFF.

This clonotype was detected a few times. V and J are TRBV5-1 and TRBJ2-5, with 9 bases identical to TRBD2. Germline V gene sequence: CDR1 SGHRS, CDR2 YFSETQ. The CDR3 totals 17 residues. Unmatched junction bases numbered 8, after V lost 2 bases and J lost 0 bases. DNA for the CDR3: TGCGCCAGCAGCTTTGGGCTAGCGGGGAGGTACCAAGAGACCCAGTACTTC. Translating it yields CASSFGLAGRYQETQYF.